This T cell receptor (beta chain) comes out of a study of T cells in Graves' hyperthyroidism and ophthalmopathy. This clonotype was recorded at least ten times. Amplified TCR beta CDR3 regions came from RNA transcripts. HTBI primers were the set used in a first-round RT-PCR of the TCR CDR3. TCRdb independently ran MiXCR on the multiplex PCR reads; one entry per CDR3 protein. The repertoire consists of 400,000 to 450,000 distinct CDR3 sequences, with about 15% occurring once and the leading ten covering over 10%. Germline loops: CDR1 SGHRS, CDR2 YFSETQ. V gave up 5 bases and J gave up 1 base; unmatched junction bases: 10. The CDR3 contains 17 residues.

The rearrangement links TRBV5-1 to TRBJ2-3, with 10 positions matching TRBD2. This TCR derives from a man aged 18 to 35 with Graves' ophthalmopathy. Sequencing used blood. CDR3: CASSWPLAGDRTDTQYF. As DNA, the CDR3 is TGCGCCAGCAGTTGGCCTCTAGCGGGGGACCGCACAGATACGCAGTATTTT. The full variable domain, its missing parts supplied by reference TRBV5-1 and TRBJ2-3, is KAGVTQTPRYLIKTRGQQVTLSCSPISGHRSVSWYQQTPGQGLQFLFEYFSETQRNKGNFPGRFSGRQFSNSRSEMNVSTLELGDSALYLCASSWPLAGDRTDTQYFGPGTRLTVL.